The present entry profiles one TCR beta chain with its context. Its target is unknown. This CDR3 is 17 amino acids long. Looked up from germline, CDR1 is MGHRA and CDR2 is YSYEKL. The ends lost 4 bases at V and 4 bases at J; junction bases unmatched: 11. Assay: immunoSEQ multiplex PCR; the TCRdb copy retains only in-frame clones and omits some. The sample contains 360,000 or so clones, roughly 84% of which appear only once. The data derive from a study of Ad26.COV2.S vaccination and SARS-CoV-2 variants. Points from the study as a whole: Total T cell responses, in the TCR breadth and depth analyses, may have been underestimated. Vaccine and placebo recipients had similar non-spike TCR breadth. Reportedly, after vaccination the spike-specific CD8+ and CD4+ T cell responses displayed substantial breadth.

Treatment of the sample: around 19 received Ad26.COV2.S at low or high dose, single or two shots; several received placebo; per-sample allocation not given. Specimen acquisition occurred on day 63 following the initial vaccine or placebo injection. The TCR originated in a person aged 18-65 years who received the Ad26.COV2.S COVID-19 vaccine or a placebo. This rearrangement joins TRBV4-1 to TRBJ2-1; 9 bases fit TRBD1. Sequencing was performed on peripheral blood, taken in a trial of Ad26.COV2.S vaccine versus placebo. The CDR3 sequence is CASSLLPTGGEYNEQFF. The CDR3 coding sequence is TGCGCCAGCAGCCTCCTTCCGACAGGGGGGGAATACAATGAGCAGTTCTTC.